One and the same sample provided the 18 T cell receptor beta chains below, sequenced in a study of blood T cell repertoires in COVID-19. Sequencing was performed with immunoSEQ multiplex PCR; in TCRdb, only in-frame clones are kept and a portion is missing. Here the sample spans about 250,000 clones, 85% to 90% being singletons. Material for sequencing was PBMCs or T cells enriched from blood (not recorded which). The receptors shown here come from a man aged 40-55 years who had recovered from COVID-19.

V gene TRBV4-3 combines with J gene TRBJ2-1; 9 positions match TRBD2. The ends lost 0 bases at V and 7 bases at J; junction bases unmatched: 7. Germline V CDR1 and CDR2: LGHNA, YSLEER. This CDR3 is built from 16 residues. CDR3 protein: CASSQDPSSGVNEQFF. The CDR3 DNA is TGCGCCAGCAGCCAAGATCCCTCTAGCGGGGTGAATGAGCAGTTCTTC.

The chain combines TRBV6-1 with TRBJ1-4, with D hard to call. V was pared by 2 bases and J by 1 base, with 8 bases between. This CDR3 spans 15 amino acids. CDR1 and CDR2 from the germline V gene are MNHNS and SASEGT. The CDR3 DNA is TGTGCCAGCAGTGAACTGGGCTTAACTAATGAAAAACTGTTTTTT. Its translation: CASSELGLTNEKLFF.

The chain has TRBV7-3 and TRBJ1-2, with D perhaps matching TRBD1 (6 bases). This CDR3 comprises 15 residues. The V and J ends lost 5 bases and 4 bases respectively, with 17 bases between them. Germline loops: CDR1 SGHTA, CDR2 FQGTGA. The CDR3 DNA follows: TGTGCCAGCAGCCCCGGACAGTCCACTTTCTATGGCTACACCTTC. It specifies CASSPGQSTFYGYTF.

The genes are TRBV7-2 and TRBJ2-3; maybe TRBD1 (6 bases). Germline CDR1 and CDR2: SGHTA and FQGNSA. This CDR3 is built from 14 residues. V lost 0 bases to trimming and J lost 6 bases, with 10 bases between them. The CDR3 DNA is TGTGCCAGCAGCTTAGCTATTAGGGGGGATACGCAGTATTTT. The encoded protein is CASSLAIRGDTQYF.

The chain has TRBV29-1 and TRBJ2-1, with D tentatively TRBD1 (5 bases). Trimming removed 6 bases at V and 13 bases at J, with 25 bases between. This CDR3 region has 14 residues. Germline V gene lookup returns CDR1 SQVTM and CDR2 ANQGSEA. The CDR3 protein is CSVSQALPVNFQFF. The DNA of the CDR3 is TGCAGCGTATCACAGGCCCTCCCTGTAAATTTCCAGTTCTTC.

This chain links TRBV10-3 with TRBJ2-2; tentative D call: TRBD2 (6 bases). This CDR3 comprises 15 residues. The germline CDR1 and CDR2 sequences are ENHRY and SYGVKD. V was pared by 3 bases and J by 5 bases, with 13 bases between. This CDR3 is CAISEEGTSTGELFF. For the CDR3, the DNA is TGTGCCATCAGTGAAGAGGGGACTTCGACCGGGGAGCTGTTTTTT.

This chain joins TRBV27 and TRBJ2-1; 10 nucleotides agree with TRBD2. The V segment lost 6 bases and the J segment 5 bases; nucleotides outside the gene matches: 7. The CDR3 is 15 amino acids. Germline CDR1 and CDR2: MNHEY and SMNVEV (reference sequence). CDR3 DNA: TGTGCCAGCAGCATTAGCGGGAGGCCGAACAATGAGCAGTTCTTC. The encoded protein is CASSISGRPNNEQFF.

This sequence joins TRBV5-1 and TRBJ2-5, with 10 bases aligning to TRBD2. The CDR3 is made up of 16 amino acids. CDR1 and CDR2 from the germline V gene are SGHRS and YFSETQ. The V gene end was trimmed by 4 bases and the J gene end by 0 bases; junction bases not matched to a gene: 6. The chain's CDR3 is CASSTRTSGYQETQYF. The CDR3 DNA reads TGCGCCAGCAGCACGAGGACTAGCGGATACCAAGAGACCCAGTACTTC. The full variable domain, its missing parts supplied by reference TRBV5-1 and TRBJ2-5, is KAGVTQTPRYLIKTRGQQVTLSCSPISGHRSVSWYQQTPGQGLQFLFEYFSETQRNKGNFPGRFSGRQFSNSRSEMNVSTLELGDSALYLCASSTRTSGYQETQYFGPGTRLLVL.

The V gene is TRBV5-1, the J gene TRBJ1-2; TRBD1 aligns across 8 bases. The junction had 11 bases not matched to a gene; V was cut back by 4 bases and J by 6 bases. There are 15 residues in the CDR3. The germline V gene has CDR1 SGHRS and CDR2 YFSETQ. CDR3 coding DNA: TGCGCCAGCAGCCCCGGACAGGGATCTCAGGATGGCTACACCTTC. Translating it yields CASSPGQGSQDGYTF.

The chain carries TRBV7-9 and TRBJ1-2; 7 bases are a match to TRBD1. This CDR3 has 16 residues. Germline V gene lookup returns CDR1 SEHNR and CDR2 FQNEAQ (reference sequence). J lost 6 bases, V lost 4 bases, and 14 bases had no gene match. DNA for the CDR3: TGTGCCAGCAGCTCACAGACCGGGACAGCGATTCATGGCTACACCTTC. This sequence encodes CASSSQTGTAIHGYTF.

This rearrangement joins TRBV5-5 to TRBJ2-3; tentatively, D is TRBD2 (6 bases). The CDR3 loop spans 15 amino acids. V shed 0 bases and J shed 6 bases, with 14 bases lying between them. Looked up from germline, CDR1 is SGHKS and CDR2 is YYEKEE (reference sequence). This chain's CDR3 is CASSLGSRDFDTQYF. The CDR3 region has the DNA TGTGCCAGCAGCTTGGGCTCCCGGGACTTCGATACGCAGTATTTT.

The chain joins TRBV11-2 to TRBJ2-5, with 10 bases that match TRBD2. Germline V gene data show CDR1 as SGHAT and CDR2 as FQNNGV. The CDR3 loop spans 16 amino acids. Trimming cost V 2 bases and J 5 bases; bases outside gene matches: 8. The CDR3 reads CASSLRLLAGLETQYF. CDR3 in DNA: TGTGCCAGCAGCTTAAGATTACTAGCGGGGCTGGAGACCCAGTACTTC.

The CDR3: CASSSETGGAGRGYTF. Written as DNA, the CDR3 is TGTGCCAGCAGCTCGGAGACAGGGGGCGCGGGTAGAGGCTACACCTTC. The V call is TRBV5-4, the J call TRBJ1-2, with TRBD1 matching over 10 bases. The CDR3 has 16 residues. After removal of 3 bases from V and 8 bases from J, the junction contained 13 bases not matched to a gene. In germline, CDR1 is SGHNT, CDR2 YYREEE (reference sequence). The complete variable domain, with remaining parts taken from reference TRBV5-4 and TRBJ1-2, reads ETGVTQSPTHLIKTRGQQVTLRCSSQSGHNTVSWYQQALGQGPQFIFQYYREEENGRGNFPPRFSGLQFPNYSSELNVNALELDDSALYLCASSSETGGAGRGYTFGSGTRLTVV.

Only one count was recorded for this clone. The chain combines TRBV6-5 with TRBJ2-3, with D unclear. Germline CDR1 reads MNHEY; CDR2 reads SVGAGI. Trimming removed 1 base from V and 0 bases from J, with 5 bases in between. The CDR3 length is 14 residues. The CDR3 bases are TGTGCCAGCAGTTACTTTGGCAGCACAGATACGCAGTATTTT. Translated: CASSYFGSTDTQYF.

This chain joins TRBV10-1 and TRBJ1-3, with 9 bases aligning to TRBD1. Germline assignment: CDR1 WNHNN and CDR2 SYGVQD (reference sequence). This CDR3 contains 15 residues. The trim removed 8 bases at V and 4 bases at J, leaving 9 bases unmatched. The CDR3 is CASVYRGLGGNTIYF. The CDR3, as DNA: TGCGCCAGCGTATACAGGGGGCTCGGAGGAAACACCATATATTTT.

The chain recombines TRBV30 with TRBJ1-2, with D possibly matching TRBD1 (5 bases). Germline values: CDR1 GTSNPN, CDR2 SVGIG (reference sequence). The CDR3 length is 13 residues. Trimming took 3 bases from V and 4 from J, leaving 12 bases between them. Written as DNA, the CDR3 is TGTGCCTGGAGCCCGGGGGACCTCTATGGCTACACCTTC. It specifies CAWSPGDLYGYTF.

The J gene is TRBJ2-7, the V gene TRBV28; a possible D gene is TRBD2 (6 bases). The CDR3 has 14 amino acids. The V gene lost 4 bases and the J gene lost 3 bases, with 13 bases spanning the gap. Germline V CDR1 and CDR2: MDHEN, SYDVKM. The CDR3 bases are TGTGCCAGCAGTTCTGGGACTCAACTCTACGAGCAGTACTTC. This gives the protein CASSSGTQLYEQYF.

J is TRBJ1-1 and V is TRBV5-1; 8 nucleotides agree with TRBD1. Germline V gene lookup returns CDR1 SGHRS and CDR2 YFSETQ. With V trimmed by 7 bases and J by 6 bases, 17 bases remained unmatched. CDR3 length equals 16 residues. CDR3 amino acids: CASATGGDTRKAEAFF. In DNA, the CDR3 is TGCGCCAGCGCCACAGGGGGGGACACCCGAAAGGCTGAAGCTTTCTTT.